The rows below give T cell receptor beta chains drawn from one sample of a study of siplizumab effects on memory and regulatory T cells. Only in-frame clones appear in the TCRdb table, and some are missing; sequencing was by immunoSEQ multiplex PCR. The repertoire holds 70,000 to 95,000 clones, with approximately 94% as singletons. Sequencing used CD8+ T cells sorted from blood. These receptor sequences come from a human donor in good health. CDR3s include the opening cysteine and the closing phenylalanine or tryptophan. The D gene is left open where the match is weak. A clone size is listed for some rows: how often the clone was seen (once, few, many), or a class if it is expanded.

j_call clone_size d_call v_call cdr3_nt cdr3_aa
TRBJ1-1 NA NA TRBV6-4 TGTGCCAGCAGTGACCTCAACGGGTACACTGAAGCTTTCTTT CASSDLNGYTEAFF
TRBJ2-1 once NA TRBV27 TGTGCCAGCAGTTTCGACCCCGGCGCTGAGCAGTTCTTC CASSFDPGAEQFF
TRBJ1-5 NA TRBD1 TRBV5-6 TGTGCCAGCAGCTCACAGGGGAATCAGCCCCAGCATTTT CASSSQGNQPQHF
TRBJ1-3 NA NA TRBV7-9 TGTGCCAGCAGCTTAGAACGCTCCGTACTCTCTGGAAACACCATATATTTT CASSLERSVLSGNTIYF
TRBJ2-7 NA TRBD2 TRBV30 TGTGCCTGGAGTTTAGCGGGAGCCTACGAGCAGTACTTC CAWSLAGAYEQYF
TRBJ2-1 NA TRBD2 TRBV4-3 TGCGCCAGCAGCCAAGATTCGAGCGGGAGCTCCTACAATGAGCAGTTCTTC CASSQDSSGSSYNEQFF
TRBJ1-1 few NA TRBV2 TGTGCCAGCAGTGAAGGACTGATGAACACTGAAGCTTTCTTT CASSEGLMNTEAFF
TRBJ2-5 NA NA TRBV5-8 TGTGCCAGCAGCTATAGACGTGGTCAAGAGACCCAGTACTTC CASSYRRGQETQYF
TRBJ2-7 NA NA TRBV7-3 TGTGCCAGCAGCTTAAGCCCGACGGGGGGCGGGAACGAGCAGTACTTC CASSLSPTGGGNEQYF
TRBJ2-1 NA NA TRBV6-6 TGTGCCAGCAGTCCCACTAGTTACAATGAGCAGTTCTTC CASSPTSYNEQFF
TRBJ2-7 NA TRBD1 TRBV11-2 TGTGCCAGCAGCTTTGGGACAGGGTACGAGCAGTACTTC CASSFGTGYEQYF
TRBJ2-7 NA NA TRBV9 TGTGCCAGCAGCGGTGGGGGGCAGGGGTCATCCTACGAGCAGTACTTC CASSGGGQGSSYEQYF
TRBJ2-3 NA NA TRBV9 TGTGCCAGCAGCGCCCCCCGGTGGGGGGGGCAAGATACGCAGTATTTT CASSAPRWGGQDTQYF
TRBJ2-5 once NA TRBV9 TGTGCCAGCAGCCGCAACGACGGGGAGACCCAGTACTTC CASSRNDGETQYF
TRBJ2-3 NA NA TRBV7-6 TGTGCCAGCAGCTTGGGGCAGATTGATACGCAGTATTTT CASSLGQIDTQYF
TRBJ2-5 NA NA TRBV19 TGTGCCAGTAGTCCAGACCAAGAGACCCAGTACTTC CASSPDQETQYF
TRBJ2-3 NA NA TRBV11-2 TGTGCCAGCAGCTTAGATCCCTCCGGGACCGGGCTAGATACGCAGTATTTT CASSLDPSGTGLDTQYF
TRBJ2-5 NA NA TRBV6-1 TGTGCCAGCAGTGACAGGTGGGCCGGGGAGACCCAGTACTTC CASSDRWAGETQYF